The 29 T cell receptor beta chains below come from one sample, sequenced in a study of molecular identifiers for immune sequencing clone quantification. TCRdb re-derived calls from the PCR reads in MiXCR, one entry per CDR3 protein. The sample includes some 66,000 distinct CDR3 sequences, around 19% seen only once; the top ten take 1.1% to 1.5%. Sequencing was carried out using naive CD8+ T cells from blood, with Jurkat cell RNA spiked in. The subset here: FACS-sorted CD8+CD4-CCR7+CD45RA+ naive T cells. These receptor sequences come from a human donor in good health. Some libraries in this study had Jurkat cell RNA spiked in.

This clonotype was detected many times. This rearrangement joins TRBV7-9 to TRBJ1-3; 8 nucleotides match TRBD1. The CDR3 runs to 19 residues. V lost 5 bases and J lost 3; bases outside the gene matches: 18. CDR1 is SEHNR, CDR2 FQNEAQ, per germline (reference sequence). The chain's CDR3 is CASSTRSDRAELLGNTIYF. CDR3 sequence (DNA): TGTGCCAGCAGCACCCGATCGGACAGGGCGGAGTTGCTTGGAAACACCATATATTTT.

This clonotype was counted at least ten times. The chain couples TRBV4-1 to TRBJ1-4; no clear D gene. With 2 bases removed from V and 8 bases from J, the gap between germline ends came to 6 bases. The CDR3 is 12 residues long. Germline values: CDR1 MGHRA, CDR2 YSYEKL. CDR3: CASSQLAEKLFF. The CDR3 DNA follows: TGCGCCAGCAGCCAACTAGCAGAAAAACTGTTTTTT.

This clonotype has at least ten counts. The chain couples TRBV12-3 or TRBV12-4 to TRBJ1-1, with D possibly matching TRBD1 (6 bases). The CDR3 sequence is 14 residues long. Trimming took off 6 bases at V and 3 bases at J, with 14 bases between the two ends. The CDR3, as DNA: TGTGCCAGCAGCAGGGGCCCTGGGGACACTGAAGCTTTCTTT. It yields the protein CASSRGPGDTEAFF.

This clonotype has ten or more counts. The CDR3 region has the DNA TGTGCCAGTACTCCGGGAAGGGGGACCCCCTACGAGCAGTACTTC. It yields the protein CASTPGRGTPYEQYF. The chain employs TRBV19 and TRBJ2-7, with D possibly being TRBD1 (6 bases). The CDR3 has 15 residues. Germline V gene lookup returns CDR1 LNHDA and CDR2 SQIVND (reference sequence). Trimming stripped 7 bases from V and 2 bases from J, with 18 bases between.

The V call is TRBV11-2, the J call TRBJ1-1; D is unresolved. Germline V gives CDR1 SGHAT, CDR2 FQNNGV. The germline V and J ends were trimmed by 6 bases and 11 bases, with 13 bases remaining between them. The CDR3 runs to 11 residues. The CDR3: CASRNTADAFF. The CDR3 DNA follows: TGTGCCAGCAGGAACACGGCGGATGCTTTCTTT.

There are many counts of this clonotype. The chain is built from TRBV6-5 and TRBJ2-7, with D possibly TRBD2 on 5 matching bases. The CDR3 has 13 amino acids. Germline lookup yields CDR1 MNHEY and CDR2 SVGAGI. The V end was cut by 9 bases, the J end by 4 bases, with 16 bases between. Here the CDR3 reads CASTGISIYEQYF. CDR3 DNA sequence: TGTGCCAGTACCGGGATCTCGATTTACGAGCAGTACTTC.

This clonotype has ten or more counts. The gene calls are TRBV7-2 and TRBJ1-4, with D maybe TRBD1 (5 bases). This CDR3 is 15 amino acids long. CDR1 is SGHTA and CDR2 is FQGNSA in the germline V gene. Trimming removed 4 bases from V and 7 bases from J, with 16 bases in between. CDR3 DNA: TGTGCCAGCAGCTCCGCTGGGACTTTTGGTGAAAAACTGTTTTTT. Protein sequence: CASSSAGTFGEKLFF.

This clonotype was counted ten times or more. This chain connects TRBV27 to TRBJ2-3; D gene unclear. This CDR3 spans 18 amino acids. CDR1 is MNHEY and CDR2 is SMNVEV in the germline V gene (reference sequence). V was clipped by 5 bases and J by 1 base, with 22 bases between them. The CDR3, as DNA: TGTGCCAGCAGTATGGACCTATTGGGATGGGGTCGCACAGATACGCAGTATTTT. As protein: CASSMDLLGWGRTDTQYF.

This clonotype was picked up one time. A much larger clone lies a single base off, so this may be a read error. The V gene is TRBV7-9, the J gene TRBJ2-2; either TRBD1 or TRBD2 may supply D (5 bases each). Germline V gene data show CDR1 as SEHNR and CDR2 as FQNEAQ (reference sequence). CDR3 length: 16 amino acids. The CDR3 coding sequence is TGTGCCAGCAGCCATCCGACAGTGCCGCCTGTTTGGGAGCCGTTTTTT. Translating gives CASSHPTVPPVWEPFF.

Notes on this clonotype: A much bigger clone sits one base away, suggesting this may be a read error. This chain uses TRBV7-9 with TRBJ2-7; D is tentatively TRBD1 or TRBD2 (5 bases each). The V gene's germline CDR1 is SEHNR and CDR2 FQNEAQ (reference sequence). The CDR3 covers 12 residues. DNA for the CDR3: TGTGCCAGCGGTGAGGGGACCTACGTGCAGTACTTC. Amino acids: CASGEGTYVQYF.

The sample holds a few counts of this clonotype. This chain connects TRBV6-5 to TRBJ2-2; D uncertain. The CDR3 spans 13 residues. The V end was cut by 2 bases, the J end by 3 bases, with 4 bases between. Germline CDR1 MNHEY, CDR2 SVGAGI. The CDR3: CASSYGYTGELFF. The CDR3 DNA follows: TGTGCCAGCAGTTACGGGTACACCGGGGAGCTGTTTTTT.

The rearrangement joins TRBV7-3 to TRBJ2-1; TRBD2 is a possible D gene (5 bases). The germline V and J ends were trimmed by 2 bases and 8 bases, with 10 bases remaining between them. CDR1 is SGHTA and CDR2 is FQGTGA in the germline V gene. There are 13 residues in the CDR3. The CDR3 loop reads CASSLLPADEQFF. DNA of the CDR3: TGTGCCAGCAGCTTATTACCAGCGGATGAGCAGTTCTTC.

The sample holds many counts of this clonotype. The chain is built from TRBV25-1 and TRBJ2-7; the match to TRBD2 covers 10 bases. Germline-derived CDR1 and CDR2 are MGHDK and SYGVNS. The J segment lost 3 bases and the V segment lost 8 bases, leaving 7 bases of the junction unmatched. The CDR3 sequence is 14 residues long. The CDR3 reads CASEITSGNYEQYF. The CDR3 coding sequence is TGTGCCAGCGAAATTACTAGCGGGAACTACGAGCAGTACTTC.

This clonotype was recorded many times. The V gene is TRBV6-6, the J gene TRBJ2-7; D is unclear. In germline, CDR1 is MNHNY, CDR2 SVGAGI (reference sequence). The CDR3 has 14 residues. V lost 5 bases and J lost 2, with 13 bases in between. CDR3 nucleotide sequence: TGTGCCAGCAGTACCGGTGCCCCACCCTACGAGCAGTACTTC. Amino acids: CASSTGAPPYEQYF.

The table lists this clonotype with many counts. The V call is TRBV29-1, the J call TRBJ1-2; a possible D gene is TRBD1 (6 bases). Looked up from germline, CDR1 is SQVTM and CDR2 is ANQGSEA. This CDR3 has 12 amino acids. Trimming shortened V by 7 bases and J by 3 bases, and 12 bases separated the two germline ends. In DNA form, the CDR3 reads TGCAGCGGACGGGACATTGACTATGGCTACACCTTC. Encoded protein: CSGRDIDYGYTF.

As concerns this clonotype: This may stem from a read error, because a much larger clone lies one nucleotide away. The V and J genes are TRBV4-3 and TRBJ1-1; D gene ambiguous. V lost 0 bases to trimming and J lost 4 bases, with 12 bases between them. The CDR3 is 15 residues long. Germline values: CDR1 LGHNA, CDR2 YSLEER. This CDR3 is CASSQERETSTEAFF. The CDR3 nucleotides read TGCGCCAGCAGCCAAGAGAGGGAGACGAGCACTGAAGCTTTCTTT.

Turning to this clonotype: Since the CDR3 does not end with the conserved phenylalanine or tryptophan, this likely comes from a read error. The gene calls are TRBV19 and TRBJ2-3; D may be TRBD1 or TRBD2 (5 bases each). Germline loops: CDR1 LNHDA, CDR2 SQIVND (reference sequence). V dropped 3 bases and J dropped 5 bases, with 15 bases sitting between them. This CDR3 is 15 amino acids long. The chain's CDR3 is CASSMVPGSKDTQYL. CDR3 coding DNA: TGTGCCAGTAGTATGGTTCCAGGGAGTAAAGATACGCAGTATCTT.

As regards this clonotype: A much larger clone differs by one base, so this may be a read error. The chain employs TRBV7-8 and TRBJ2-1; TRBD2 agrees at 8 bases. The CDR3 runs 15 residues. CDR1 is SGHVS and CDR2 is FQNEAQ in the germline V gene. After removal of 5 bases from V and 5 bases from J, the junction contained 8 bases not matched to a gene. The CDR3 sequence: CASSQPGLVHNEQFF. CDR3 coding DNA: TGTGCCAGCAGCCAGCCGGGACTAGTCCACAATGAGCAGTTCTTC.

V is TRBV7-6 and J is TRBJ2-2; 16 bases align to TRBD2. Per the germline V gene, CDR1 is SGHVS and CDR2 is FNYEAQ. The CDR3 is made up of 19 amino acids. The V and J ends lost 4 bases and 6 bases, in that order; junction bases with no gene match: 11. The CDR3 loop is CASSWQPGTSGRAPGELFF. DNA for the CDR3: TGTGCCAGCAGCTGGCAACCCGGGACTAGCGGGAGGGCCCCCGGGGAGCTGTTTTTT.

This clonotype occurred a few times. CDR3 coding DNA: TGTGCCAGCAGCTTACCAGGGAGTGACTATGGCTACACCTTC. Protein: CASSLPGSDYGYTF. The chain carries TRBV7-9 and TRBJ1-2, with TRBD1 as a possible D gene (5 bases). Germline assignment: CDR1 SEHNR and CDR2 FQNEAQ (reference sequence). V shed 2 bases and J shed 3 bases, with 10 bases lying between them. This CDR3 has 14 residues.

This clonotype was seen repeatedly, ten times or more. This chain connects TRBV7-6 to TRBJ2-2, with unresolved D. The V gene lost 1 base and the J gene lost 6 bases, with 3 bases spanning the gap. The CDR3 runs to 12 residues. Germline CDR1 reads SGHVS; CDR2 reads FNYEAQ. CDR3 DNA: TGTGCCAGCAGCTTAGGGGCCGGGGAGCTGTTTTTT. Translated, it gives CASSLGAGELFF.

The chain links TRBV5-5 to TRBJ2-7, with 11 bases that match TRBD2. Germline-derived CDR1 and CDR2 are SGHKS and YYEKEE (reference sequence). CDR3 length: 18 amino acids. The ends lost 0 bases at V and 2 bases at J; junction bases unmatched: 10. CDR3 protein: CASSLGRGLADKTYEQYF. The CDR3 coding sequence is TGTGCCAGCAGCTTGGGGAGGGGACTAGCGGATAAAACCTACGAGCAGTACTTC.

The genes are TRBV5-5 and TRBJ2-1; 10 bases line up with TRBD2. The CDR3 has 14 residues. Germline-derived CDR1 and CDR2 are SGHKS and YYEKEE (reference sequence). The trim removed 6 bases at V and 6 bases at J, leaving 6 bases unmatched. CDR3 region: CASNLLAGANEQFF. The CDR3, as DNA: TGTGCCAGCAACCTCCTAGCGGGAGCCAATGAGCAGTTCTTC.

As concerns this clonotype: The germline gene is not matched at one end of the junction; a read error may be the cause. The chain is built from TRBV7-9 and TRBJ2-2; D call uncertain. Germline V gene data show CDR1 as SEHNR and CDR2 as FQNEAQ (reference sequence). The CDR3 is 14 amino acids. The CDR3, as DNA: TGTGCCAGCGGCTTAGACGCCAGCACCGGGGAGCTGTTTTTT. This codes for CASGLDASTGELFF.

This clonotype was detected ten times or more. This sequence joins TRBV19 and TRBJ2-7, with 7 positions matching TRBD2. The ends lost 1 base at V and 2 bases at J; junction bases unmatched: 11. The CDR3 extends over 17 amino acids. Germline V gives CDR1 LNHDA, CDR2 SQIVND (reference sequence). The CDR3 is CASSIALPSGPTYEQYF. CDR3 in DNA: TGTGCCAGTAGTATAGCCCTCCCTAGCGGCCCCACCTACGAGCAGTACTTC.

There are many counts of this clonotype. This chain uses TRBV28 with TRBJ1-1; 7 nucleotides agree with TRBD1. The CDR3 has 18 residues. Germline CDR1 MDHEN, CDR2 SYDVKM. V lost 3 bases, J lost 1 base, and 14 bases stayed unmatched. The CDR3 sequence is CASSFSKGAAFSNTEAFF. CDR3 bases: TGTGCCAGCAGTTTCTCTAAGGGGGCCGCTTTTTCGAACACTGAAGCTTTCTTT.

Many counts were recorded for this clonotype. The genes are TRBV12-3 or TRBV12-4 and TRBJ2-5, with 7 bases aligning to TRBD2. The CDR3 is 15 amino acids. V lost 5 bases to trimming and J lost 5 bases; unmatched junction nucleotides: 11. The DNA of the CDR3 is TGTGCCAGCAGTCGAGGACTAGGTGGTTTGGAGACCCAGTACTTC. Protein product: CASSRGLGGLETQYF.

The chain employs TRBV29-1 and TRBJ2-1; 14 nucleotides agree with TRBD2. This CDR3 is built from 15 residues. Germline CDR1 is SQVTM and CDR2 is ANQGSEA. Trimming at V came to 6 bases and at J to 8 bases, leaving 9 bases not matched to a gene. The CDR3 spells CSVVLTSGRVDEQFF. The CDR3, as DNA: TGCAGCGTGGTCCTGACTAGCGGGAGGGTAGATGAGCAGTTCTTC.

This clonotype showed up many times. The chain couples TRBV27 to TRBJ2-3; TRBD2 agrees at 9 bases. After removal of 1 base from V and 4 bases from J, the junction contained 9 bases not matched to a gene. CDR1 MNHEY and CDR2 SMNVEV come from the germline V gene (reference sequence). This CDR3 is 17 amino acids long. DNA for the CDR3: TGTGCCAGCAGTTTATTGTCCGTAGCGGGAGCTCCAGATACGCAGTATTTT. The encoded protein is CASSLLSVAGAPDTQYF.